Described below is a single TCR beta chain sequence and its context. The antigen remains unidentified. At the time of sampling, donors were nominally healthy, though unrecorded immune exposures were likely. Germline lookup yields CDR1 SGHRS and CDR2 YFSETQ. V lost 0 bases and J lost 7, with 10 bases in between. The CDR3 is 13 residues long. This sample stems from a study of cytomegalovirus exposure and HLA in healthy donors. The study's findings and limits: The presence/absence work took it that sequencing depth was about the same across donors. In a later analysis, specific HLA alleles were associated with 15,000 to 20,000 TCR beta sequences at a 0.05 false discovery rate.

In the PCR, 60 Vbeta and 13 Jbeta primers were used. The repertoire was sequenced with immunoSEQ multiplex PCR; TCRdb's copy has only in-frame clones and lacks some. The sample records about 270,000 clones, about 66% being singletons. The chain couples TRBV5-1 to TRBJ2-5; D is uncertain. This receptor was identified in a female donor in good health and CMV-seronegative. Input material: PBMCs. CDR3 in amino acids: CASSLEFRGTQYF. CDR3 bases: TGCGCCAGCAGCTTGGAGTTCCGAGGGACCCAGTACTTC.